These 22 T cell receptor beta chains were all obtained from the same sample, sequenced in a study of T cells in Graves' hyperthyroidism and ophthalmopathy. Template material for amplifying TCR beta CDR3 regions consisted of RNA transcripts. The HTBI primer set served for first-round RT-PCR of the TCR CDR3. TCRdb reanalysed the multiplex PCR reads using MiXCR and keeps one entry per CDR3 protein. The profile shows about 690,000 distinct CDR3 sequences, around 15% of them singletons. The specimen was blood. The source is a man in his fifties or sixties with Graves' hyperthyroidism.

The CDR3 sequence: CASSLWGGTGGGEQYF. CDR3 nucleotide sequence: TGCGCCAGCAGCTTGTGGGGCGGGACAGGGGGCGGCGAGCAGTACTTC. The rearrangement uses TRBV5-1 and TRBJ2-7; 12 positions agree with TRBD1. This CDR3 has 16 residues. Germline-derived CDR1 and CDR2 are SGHRS and YFSETQ. The trim removed 1 base at V and 6 bases at J, leaving 8 bases unmatched.

This clonotype has at least ten counts. The rearrangement links TRBV11-2 to TRBJ2-5; D not resolved. V dropped 5 bases and J dropped 2 bases, with 15 bases sitting between them. The CDR3 consists of 15 residues. Germline assignment: CDR1 SGHAT and CDR2 FQNNGV. The chain's CDR3 is CASSRGPARQETQYF. In nucleotides, the CDR3 is TGTGCCAGCAGCCGAGGACCAGCGCGACAAGAGACCCAGTACTTC.

The rearrangement links TRBV6-4 to TRBJ2-1, with 14 bases matching TRBD2. The CDR3 runs to 17 residues. CDR1 and CDR2 from the germline V gene are MRHNA and SNTAGT. V lost 3 bases, J lost 3 bases, and 4 bases stayed unmatched. CDR3 in amino acids: CASSETGLAGVYNEQFF. The DNA for the CDR3 is TGTGCCAGCAGTGAAACGGGACTAGCGGGAGTCTACAATGAGCAGTTCTTC.

Many counts were recorded for this clonotype. The rearrangement joins TRBV28 to TRBJ2-1; 7 bases match TRBD1. There are 14 residues in the CDR3. Germline V CDR1 and CDR2: MDHEN, SYDVKM. V was clipped by 3 bases and J by 7 bases; unmatched bases: 6. The CDR3 region is CASSFIGGGNEQFF. In DNA, the CDR3 is TGTGCCAGCAGTTTTATAGGGGGCGGGAATGAGCAGTTCTTC. The full variable domain, rest sourced from reference TRBV28 and TRBJ2-1, is DVKVTQSSRYLVKRTGEKVFLECVQDMDHENMFWYRQDPGLGLRLIYFSYDVKMKEKGDIPEGYSVSREKKERFSLILESASTNQTSMYLCASSFIGGGNEQFFGPGTRLTVL.

This clonotype was recorded at least ten times. V gene TRBV11-3 combines with J gene TRBJ2-2; 15 bases map to TRBD2. V shed 5 bases and J 2 bases; nucleotides not matched to a gene: 3. The germline V gene encodes CDR1 SGHNT and CDR2 YENEEA. CDR3 length: 17 amino acids. The CDR3 region has the DNA TGTGCCAGCAGCGGACTAGCGGGAGGGCCAAACACCGGGGAGCTGTTTTTT. Residues: CASSGLAGGPNTGELFF.

This clonotype was counted ten times or more. This chain connects TRBV2 to TRBJ2-1, with 9 positions matching TRBD2. Trimming cost V 6 bases and J 3 bases; bases outside gene matches: 3. The CDR3 extends over 14 amino acids. Germline-derived CDR1 and CDR2 are SNHLY and FYNNEI. The CDR3 spells CASRQAGGYNEQFF. For the CDR3, the DNA is TGTGCCAGCAGACAAGCGGGAGGCTACAATGAGCAGTTCTTC.

This clonotype appeared many times. This chain links TRBV2 with TRBJ2-2, with D unresolved. Germline loops: CDR1 SNHLY, CDR2 FYNNEI. The V gene lost 4 bases and the J gene lost 6 bases, with 15 bases spanning the gap. CDR3 size: 15 residues. CDR3 in amino acids: CASSVHREAAGELFF. DNA for the CDR3: TGTGCCAGCAGTGTCCATCGAGAGGCGGCCGGGGAGCTGTTTTTT. Full variable domain (missing parts from reference TRBV2 and TRBJ2-2): EPEVTQTPSHQVTQMGQEVILRCVPISNHLYFYWYRQILGQKVEFLVSFYNNEISEKSEIFDDQFSVERPDGSNFTLKIRSTKLEDSAMYFCASSVHREAAGELFFGEGSRLTVL.

This clonotype was counted at least ten times. This chain connects TRBV30 to TRBJ2-7; 9 bases fit TRBD1. V gave up 3 bases and J gave up 3 bases; unmatched junction bases: 9. The germline gives CDR1 GTSNPN, CDR2 SVGIG (reference sequence). This CDR3 comprises 15 residues. The CDR3 is CAWSIKTGGIYEQYF. The DNA for the CDR3 is TGTGCCTGGAGCATTAAGACAGGGGGTATCTACGAGCAGTACTTC.

This clonotype has at least ten counts. The chain recombines TRBV11-2 with TRBJ2-3, with a weak D call TRBD2 (6 bases). Germline V CDR1 and CDR2: SGHAT, FQNNGV. This CDR3 contains 17 residues. V lost 3 bases and J lost 0, with 16 bases in between. This CDR3 is CASSFVSKRASTDTQYF. Here the CDR3 DNA reads TGTGCCAGCAGCTTCGTATCCAAGCGGGCTAGCACAGATACGCAGTATTTT.

This chain links TRBV2 with TRBJ2-5; 16 bases fit TRBD2. Germline V gene sequence: CDR1 SNHLY, CDR2 FYNNEI. The CDR3 sequence is 19 residues long. The chain's CDR3 is CAREKSGTSGRGLRETQYF. The CDR3 bases are TGTGCGCGCGAAAAGAGCGGGACTAGCGGGAGGGGACTTCGGGAGACCCAGTACTTC.

This clonotype was counted many times. This rearrangement joins TRBV28 to TRBJ1-5; D might be TRBD1 (5 bases). CDR3 length: 16 residues. Germline loops: CDR1 MDHEN, CDR2 SYDVKM. Trimming took off 6 bases at V and 6 bases at J, with 21 bases between the two ends. CDR3 sequence reads: CASSAAGEGWVQPQHF. The CDR3 nucleotides read TGTGCCAGCAGCGCCGCCGGAGAGGGGTGGGTTCAGCCCCAGCATTTT.

This clonotype was recorded a few times. The chain recombines TRBV7-2 with TRBJ1-1; D uncertain. Trimming removed 4 bases at V and 5 bases at J, with 11 bases between. The germline V gene has CDR1 SGHTA and CDR2 FQGNSA. The CDR3 is 13 amino acids. CDR3 residues: CASSSRRRTEAFF. CDR3 nucleotides: TGTGCCAGCAGCTCCCGACGAAGAACTGAAGCTTTCTTT.

This clonotype was seen a handful of times. The CDR3 protein is CASRLAADPPYEQYF. CDR3 sequence (DNA): TGTGCCAGCAGGTTGGCGGCGGATCCCCCCTACGAGCAGTACTTC. V and J are TRBV28 and TRBJ2-7; no firm D call. Germline assignment: CDR1 MDHEN and CDR2 SYDVKM. Trimming removed 6 bases at V and 2 bases at J, with 17 bases between. This CDR3 region has 15 residues.

This clonotype was observed at least ten times. The V and J genes are TRBV5-1 and TRBJ1-1; 11 nucleotides line up with TRBD1. In germline, CDR1 is SGHRS, CDR2 YFSETQ. The V and J ends lost 4 bases and 6 bases, in that order; junction bases with no gene match: 8. The CDR3 runs to 15 residues. The CDR3 DNA follows: TGCGCCAGCAGCGGGGGACAGGGGGAAGTTTCTGAAGCTTTCTTT. Its protein product is CASSGGQGEVSEAFF.

The chain has TRBV28 and TRBJ1-1, with no clear D. Trimming left V 4 bases short and J 0 bases short, with 9 bases between. The V gene's germline CDR1 is MDHEN and CDR2 SYDVKM. This CDR3 is built from 14 residues. DNA for the CDR3: TGTGCCAGCAGTTATCGGTTAATGAACACTGAAGCTTTCTTT. Translated, it gives CASSYRLMNTEAFF.

A word on this clonotype: A read error may be the cause here, since a much bigger clone is one base away. This chain connects TRBV5-1 to TRBJ1-1; D not certain. This CDR3 has 15 residues. Looked up from germline, CDR1 is SGHRS and CDR2 is YFSETQ. V gave up 0 bases and J gave up 5 bases, with 14 bases separating them. The CDR3 loop reads CASSLVSRGRTEAFF. CDR3 bases: TGCGCCAGCAGCTTGGTTAGCCGGGGTCGGACTGAAGCTTTCTTT.

This clonotype has only a few counts. The chain joins TRBV6-2 or TRBV6-3 to TRBJ2-5; 7 bases are shared with TRBD1. Germline values: CDR1 MNHEY, CDR2 SVGEGT. After removal of 1 base from V and 2 bases from J, the junction contained 4 bases not matched to a gene. This CDR3 contains 15 residues. CDR3 sequence reads: CASSYFGQEQETQYF. DNA of the CDR3: TGTGCCAGCAGTTACTTCGGACAGGAACAAGAGACCCAGTACTTC.

This clonotype was seen more than once but under ten times. The rearrangement uses TRBV6-1 and TRBJ2-3; 8 bases are shared with TRBD2. Germline CDR1 MNHNS, CDR2 SASEGT. The V segment lost 5 bases and the J segment 5 bases; nucleotides outside the gene matches: 6. The CDR3 is 14 amino acids. DNA of the CDR3: TGTGCCAGCAGTCCAGCGGGAGTGAGAGATACGCAGTATTTT. It translates to CASSPAGVRDTQYF.

Many counts were recorded for this clonotype. This chain uses TRBV28 with TRBJ2-1, with 8 bases that match TRBD1. With 5 bases clipped from V and 1 base from J, the junction kept 1 base outside the gene matches. The CDR3 has 14 amino acids. Germline V gives CDR1 MDHEN, CDR2 SYDVKM. The CDR3 sequence: CASSDRGSYNEQFF. CDR3 in DNA: TGTGCCAGCAGTGACAGGGGATCCTACAATGAGCAGTTCTTC.

For this clonotype: A read error may explain this, as a much larger clone is one base away. The V and J genes are TRBV12-3 or TRBV12-4 and TRBJ1-2, with 8 nucleotides matching TRBD1. V was pared by 5 bases and J by 8 bases, with 10 bases of the junction left unmatched. CDR3 length: 14 residues. CDR3 sequence reads: CASSLAGGGSGYTF. The CDR3 region has the DNA TGTGCCAGCAGTCTCGCAGGGGGCGGTTCCGGCTACACCTTC.

In its sample, this clonotype was seen many times. V usage is TRBV12-3 or TRBV12-4 and J usage is TRBJ1-5, with a possible D match to TRBD1 (5 bases). This CDR3 region has 15 residues. V was cut by 7 bases and J by 3 bases, with 16 bases left in between. The CDR3 bases are TGTGCCAGCACCACGGAGGGGAGGACCAATCAGCCCCAGCATTTT. Protein product: CASTTEGRTNQPQHF.

There are a few counts of this clonotype. This rearrangement joins TRBV29-1 to TRBJ2-2; D is undetermined. This CDR3 contains 12 residues. Germline values: CDR1 SQVTM, CDR2 ANQGSEA. Between the trimmed V and J ends, which lost 6 bases and 8 bases, there was a span of 13 bases. The CDR3 sequence is CSVPGRRGELFF. CDR3 in DNA: TGCAGCGTCCCTGGACGACGAGGGGAGCTGTTTTTT.